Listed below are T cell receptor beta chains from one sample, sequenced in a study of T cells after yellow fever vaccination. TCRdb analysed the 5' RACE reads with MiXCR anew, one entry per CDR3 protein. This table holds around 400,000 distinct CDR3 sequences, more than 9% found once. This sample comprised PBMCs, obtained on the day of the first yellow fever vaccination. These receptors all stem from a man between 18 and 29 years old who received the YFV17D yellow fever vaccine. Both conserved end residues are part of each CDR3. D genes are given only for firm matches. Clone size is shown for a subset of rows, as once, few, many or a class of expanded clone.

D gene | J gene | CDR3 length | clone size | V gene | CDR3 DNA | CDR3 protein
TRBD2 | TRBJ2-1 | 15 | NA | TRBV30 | TGTGCCTGGAGTGTTGCGGGGGGGCCCTACAATGAGCAGTTCTTC | CAWSVAGGPYNEQFF
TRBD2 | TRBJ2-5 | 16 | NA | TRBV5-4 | TGTGCCAGCAACCGCGGGGGGGCCGTTTCGCGAGAGACCCAGTACTTC | CASNRGGAVSRETQYF
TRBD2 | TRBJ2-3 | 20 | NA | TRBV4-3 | TGCGCCAGCAGCCAAGCGTCAGCGGGTAGCGGGGGGCCGGGCACAGATACGCAGTATTTT | CASSQASAGSGGPGTDTQYF
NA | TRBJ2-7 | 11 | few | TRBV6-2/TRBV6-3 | TGTGCCAGCAGTCGGGTCAGGGAGCAGTACTTC | CASSRVREQYF
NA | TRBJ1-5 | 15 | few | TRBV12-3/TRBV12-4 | TGTGCCAGCACCGCTGGAGGAAATAGCAATCAGCCCCAGCATTTT | CASTAGGNSNQPQHF
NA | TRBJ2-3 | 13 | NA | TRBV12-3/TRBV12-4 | TGTGCCAGCAGTCCCAGGGAAGCAGATACGCAGTATTTT | CASSPREADTQYF
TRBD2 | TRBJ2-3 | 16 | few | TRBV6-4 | TGTGCCAGCAGTGACTGGGCTAGCGGGAGTGTAGATACGCAGTATTTT | CASSDWASGSVDTQYF
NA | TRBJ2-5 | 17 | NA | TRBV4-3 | TGCGCCAGCAGCCAAGTTCCCGCGAGACTCCTCCAAGAGACCCAGTACTTC | CASSQVPARLLQETQYF
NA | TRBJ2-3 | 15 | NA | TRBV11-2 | TGTGCCAGCAGCTTTCCGGGACTCAGCACAGATACGCAGTATTTT | CASSFPGLSTDTQYF
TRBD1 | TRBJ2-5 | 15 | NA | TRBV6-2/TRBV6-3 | TGTGCCAGCAGTTACGCCAGGGGGTTTCAAGAGACCCAGTACTTC | CASSYARGFQETQYF
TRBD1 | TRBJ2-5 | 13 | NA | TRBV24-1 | TGTGCCACCGAGCCGGGACAGGGAGAGACCCAGTACTTC | CATEPGQGETQYF
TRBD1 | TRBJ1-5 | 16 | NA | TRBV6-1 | TGTGCCAGCAGTGAATGGGACAGAAGCCCCAATCAGCCCCAGCATTTT | CASSEWDRSPNQPQHF
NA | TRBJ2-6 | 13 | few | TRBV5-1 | TGCGCCAGCATGCATTCTGGGGCCAACGTCCTGACTTTC | CASMHSGANVLTF
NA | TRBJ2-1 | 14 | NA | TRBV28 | TGTGCCAGCAAGTTTAGGCCAGGGGGGAATGAGCAGTTCTTC | CASKFRPGGNEQFF
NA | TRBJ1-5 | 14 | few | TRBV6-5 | TGTGCCAGCAGTAACCAAGTTAGCAATCAGCCCCAGCATTTT | CASSNQVSNQPQHF
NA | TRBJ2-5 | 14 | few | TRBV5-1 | TGCGCCAGCAGCTTCTTCCCGGGGACGGAGACCCAGTACTTC | CASSFFPGTETQYF
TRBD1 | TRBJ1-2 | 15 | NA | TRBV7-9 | TGTGCCAGCAGCATAAAGAGATCGACAGGGGAAGGCTACACCTTC | CASSIKRSTGEGYTF
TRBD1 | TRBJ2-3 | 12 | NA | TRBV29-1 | TGCAGCTCGGGACAGGGGACAGATACGCAGTATTTT | CSSGQGTDTQYF
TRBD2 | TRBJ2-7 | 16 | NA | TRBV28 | TGTGCCAGCAGTTTACCGGGGGGGGTCCGCTCCTACGAGCAGTACTTC | CASSLPGGVRSYEQYF
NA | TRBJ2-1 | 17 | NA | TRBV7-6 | TGTGCCAGCAGCCCCCCGCCCGGACGGGAATCCTACAATGAGCAGTTCTTC | CASSPPPGRESYNEQFF
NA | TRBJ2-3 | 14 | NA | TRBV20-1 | TGCAGTGCTAGACTCTACAGCCCCACAGATACGCAGTATTTT | CSARLYSPTDTQYF
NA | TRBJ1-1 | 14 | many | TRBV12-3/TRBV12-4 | TGTGCCAGCAGTTGGGCCCTGGGGGACACTGAAGCTTTCTTT | CASSWALGDTEAFF
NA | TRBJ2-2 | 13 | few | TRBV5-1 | TGCGCCAGCAGCCGGGTCGACACCGGGGAGCTGTTTTTT | CASSRVDTGELFF
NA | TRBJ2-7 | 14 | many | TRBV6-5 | TGTGCCAGCAGTTACAAGGACAGCACCTACGAGCAGTACTTC | CASSYKDSTYEQYF
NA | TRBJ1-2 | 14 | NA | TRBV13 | TGTGCCAGCAGCTTACTGCCTTGGAACTATGGCTACACCTTC | CASSLLPWNYGYTF
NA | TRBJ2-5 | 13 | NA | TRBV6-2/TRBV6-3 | TGTGCCAGTACGGACGGGCTTGTTGAGACCCAGTACTTC | CASTDGLVETQYF
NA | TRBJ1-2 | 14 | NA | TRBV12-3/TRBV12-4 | TGTGCCAGCAGTTTAGTTCCTGGGGACTATGGCTACACCTTC | CASSLVPGDYGYTF
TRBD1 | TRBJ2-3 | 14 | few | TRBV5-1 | TGCGCCAGCAGCCACAGGGGGTGGTCAGATACGCAGTATTTT | CASSHRGWSDTQYF
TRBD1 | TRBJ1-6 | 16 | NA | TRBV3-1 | TGTGCCAGCAGTCCTACCCCGGGACAGCCTAATTCACCCCTCCACTTT | CASSPTPGQPNSPLHF
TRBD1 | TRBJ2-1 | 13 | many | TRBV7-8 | TGTGCCAGCAGTGTGCTCAGGGGACAGGAGCAGTTCTTC | CASSVLRGQEQFF
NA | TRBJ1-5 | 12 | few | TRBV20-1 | TGCTCACAGGGTTATAGCAATCAGCCCCAGCATTTT | CSQGYSNQPQHF
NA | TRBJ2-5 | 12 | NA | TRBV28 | TGTGCCAGCAGAGGGGGCCAAGAGACCCAGTACTTC | CASRGGQETQYF
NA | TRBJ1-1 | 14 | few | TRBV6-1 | TGTGCCAGCATTGGGGAACTTGGTTCCCCTGAAGCTTTCTTT | CASIGELGSPEAFF
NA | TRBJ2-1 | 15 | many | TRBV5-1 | TGCGCCAGCAGCTTGGGAGGGGGGGGCCGCGGTGAGCAGTTCTTC | CASSLGGGGRGEQFF
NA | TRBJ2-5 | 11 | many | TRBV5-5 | TGTGCCAGCAGCCATCAAGAGACCCAGTACTTC | CASSHQETQYF
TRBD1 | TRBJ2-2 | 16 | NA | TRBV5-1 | TGCGCCAGCAGCTTTGTAGGGACAGCGAACACCGGGGAGCTGTTTTTT | CASSFVGTANTGELFF
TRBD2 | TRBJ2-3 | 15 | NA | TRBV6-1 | TGTGCCAGCAAGGGCGGGGGGGCCATATTAGATACGCAGTATTTT | CASKGGGAILDTQYF
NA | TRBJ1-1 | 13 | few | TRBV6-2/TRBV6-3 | TGTGCCAGCAGTTCCCAGGGGTTCACTGAAGCTTTCTTT | CASSSQGFTEAFF
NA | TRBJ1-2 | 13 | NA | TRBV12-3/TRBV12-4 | TGTGCCAGCAGTTTAAAAGGGAACTATGGCTACACCTTC | CASSLKGNYGYTF
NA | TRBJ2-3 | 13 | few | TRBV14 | TGTGCCAGCAGCCAAGAAGGAAGGGATACGCAGTATTTT | CASSQEGRDTQYF
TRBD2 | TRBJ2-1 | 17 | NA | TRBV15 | TGTGCCACCAGTTGGGCCCTCTTGCGGGGGGGCCGCAGGGAGCAGTTCTTC | CATSWALLRGGRREQFF
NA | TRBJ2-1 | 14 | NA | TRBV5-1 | TGCGCCAGCAGCTATGCAGGGGGGGGCAATGAGCAGTTCTTC | CASSYAGGGNEQFF
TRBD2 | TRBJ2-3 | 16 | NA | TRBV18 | TGTGCCAGCTCATCAGGGACTAGCGGGGGCTCAGATACGCAGTATTTT | CASSSGTSGGSDTQYF
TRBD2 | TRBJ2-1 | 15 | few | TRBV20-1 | TGCAGTGCTAGAGCTAGCGGGAGACTATACAATGAGCAGTTCTTC | CSARASGRLYNEQFF
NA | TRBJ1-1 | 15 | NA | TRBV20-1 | TGCAGTGCGCCCAAGGGAGAAAGACCGAACACTGAAGCTTTCTTT | CSAPKGERPNTEAFF
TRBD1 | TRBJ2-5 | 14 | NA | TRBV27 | TGTGCCAGCAGTCCGCCGACAGGGGGAAAGACCCAGTACTTC | CASSPPTGGKTQYF
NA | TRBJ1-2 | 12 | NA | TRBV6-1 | TGTGCCACCCCGAAAGGGCAGGCTGGCTACACCTTC | CATPKGQAGYTF
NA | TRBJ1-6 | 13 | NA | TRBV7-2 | TGTGCCAGCAGTTCCACAGGTGATTCACCCCTCCACTTT | CASSSTGDSPLHF
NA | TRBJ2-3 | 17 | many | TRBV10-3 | TGTGCCATCAGTACTCACGGGGCCAGAGATGGCACAGATACGCAGTATTTT | CAISTHGARDGTDTQYF
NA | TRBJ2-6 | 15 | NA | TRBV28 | TGTGCCAGCAGTCTACAGGGAACTGGGGCCAACGTCCTGACTTTC | CASSLQGTGANVLTF
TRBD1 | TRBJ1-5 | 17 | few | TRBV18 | TGTGCCAGCTCAGCCGGGACAGGGTCCTATAGCAATCAGCCCCAGCATTTT | CASSAGTGSYSNQPQHF
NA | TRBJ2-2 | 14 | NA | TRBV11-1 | TGTGCCACCTCTGGGACACCGAACACCGGGGAGCTGTTTTTT | CATSGTPNTGELFF
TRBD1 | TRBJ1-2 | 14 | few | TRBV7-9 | TGTGCCAGCAGCTTCGGGACAGGGGCGAGGGGCTACACCTTC | CASSFGTGARGYTF
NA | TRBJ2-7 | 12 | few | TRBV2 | TGTGCCAGCAGCACACAGGAGGGCGAGCAGTACTTC | CASSTQEGEQYF
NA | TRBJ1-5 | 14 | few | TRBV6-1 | TGTGCCAGCAGTGAAGCGCACGGAGAGAGGCCCCAGCATTTT | CASSEAHGERPQHF
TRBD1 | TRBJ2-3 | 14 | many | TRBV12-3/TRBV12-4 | TGTGCCAGCAGCGGGGACAGGGAGCTCCATACGCAGTATTTT | CASSGDRELHTQYF